One sample yielded the 4 T cell receptor beta chains listed below, sequenced in a study of blood T cell repertoires in COVID-19. Sequencing was performed with immunoSEQ multiplex PCR; in TCRdb, only in-frame clones are kept and a portion is missing. Among fewer than 250,000 clones listed, 70% to 90% were seen once. Material for sequencing was peripheral blood. The receptors shown here come from a woman aged 55-75 years with active or convalescent COVID-19.

This chain uses TRBV28 with TRBJ2-7; the match to TRBD2 covers 7 bases. With 5 bases clipped from V and 2 bases from J, the junction kept 6 bases outside the gene matches. The CDR3 runs 14 residues. From germline, CDR1 is MDHEN and CDR2 SYDVKM. The CDR3 DNA sequence: TGTGCCAGCAGTGCCGCGGGACTAACCTACGAGCAGTACGTC. This gives the protein CASSAAGLTYEQYV.

The chain carries TRBV2 and TRBJ2-2; D not resolved. In germline, CDR1 is SNHLY, CDR2 FYNNEI. The CDR3 length is 13 residues. The germline V and J ends were trimmed by 5 bases and 0 bases, with 4 bases remaining between them. The CDR3 coding sequence is TGTGCCAGCAGTCTCGCGAACACCGGGGAGCTGTTTTTT. It yields the protein CASSLANTGELFF.

The chain couples TRBV5-1 to TRBJ2-7; 13 bases line up with TRBD2. Trimming at V came to 4 bases and at J to 0 bases, leaving 4 bases not matched to a gene. Germline V gene sequence: CDR1 SGHRS, CDR2 YFSETQ. CDR3 size: 16 residues. CDR3 region: CASSEGLAGSSYEQYF. The DNA of the CDR3 is TGCGCCAGCAGCGAGGGACTAGCGGGGAGCTCCTACGAGCAGTACTTC.

Only a few counts were recorded for this clone. The J gene is TRBJ1-3, the V gene TRBV5-1, with D possibly matching TRBD1 (5 bases). CDR3 size: 15 residues. Trimming removed 4 bases from V and 0 bases from J, with 11 bases in between. Germline V gives CDR1 SGHRS, CDR2 YFSETQ. As DNA, the CDR3 is TGCGCCAGCAGCGGGGGACTGATCTCTGGAAACACCATATATTTT. It yields the protein CASSGGLISGNTIYF.